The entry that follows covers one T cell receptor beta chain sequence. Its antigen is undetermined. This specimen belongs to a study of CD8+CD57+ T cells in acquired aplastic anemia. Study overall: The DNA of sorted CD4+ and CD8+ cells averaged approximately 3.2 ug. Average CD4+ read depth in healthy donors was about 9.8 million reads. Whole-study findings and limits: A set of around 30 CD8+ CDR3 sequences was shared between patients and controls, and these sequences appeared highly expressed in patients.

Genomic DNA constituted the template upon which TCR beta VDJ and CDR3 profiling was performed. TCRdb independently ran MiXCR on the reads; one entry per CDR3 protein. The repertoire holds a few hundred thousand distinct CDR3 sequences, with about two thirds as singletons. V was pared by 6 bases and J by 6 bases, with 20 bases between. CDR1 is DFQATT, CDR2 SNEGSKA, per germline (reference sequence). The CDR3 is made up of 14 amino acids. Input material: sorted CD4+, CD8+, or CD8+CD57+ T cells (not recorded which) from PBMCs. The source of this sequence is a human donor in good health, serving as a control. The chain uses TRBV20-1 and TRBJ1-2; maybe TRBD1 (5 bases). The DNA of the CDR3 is TGCAGTGCCCCACAGGTGACGGCAAATGATGGCTACACCTTC. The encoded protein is CSAPQVTANDGYTF.